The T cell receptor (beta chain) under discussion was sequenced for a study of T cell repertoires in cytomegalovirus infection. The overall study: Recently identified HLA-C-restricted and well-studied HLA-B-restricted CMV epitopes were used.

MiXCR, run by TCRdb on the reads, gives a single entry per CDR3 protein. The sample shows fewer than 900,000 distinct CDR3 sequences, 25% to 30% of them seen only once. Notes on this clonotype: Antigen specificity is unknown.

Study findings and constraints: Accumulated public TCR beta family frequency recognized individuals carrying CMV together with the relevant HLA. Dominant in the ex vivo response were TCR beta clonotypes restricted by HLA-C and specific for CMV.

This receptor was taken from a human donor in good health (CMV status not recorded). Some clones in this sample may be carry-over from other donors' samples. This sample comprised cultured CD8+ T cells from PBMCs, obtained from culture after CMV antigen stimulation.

The CDR3 is CASSPQAEIYEQYF. DNA for the CDR3: TGTGCCAGCAGCCCACAGGCAGAGATTTACGAGCAGTACTTC. V and J are TRBV27 and TRBJ2-7; maybe TRBD1 (5 bases). This CDR3 has 14 residues. V was shortened by 6 bases and J by 4 bases, with 16 bases between the two germline ends. CDR1 is MNHEY, CDR2 SMNVEV, per germline (reference sequence).